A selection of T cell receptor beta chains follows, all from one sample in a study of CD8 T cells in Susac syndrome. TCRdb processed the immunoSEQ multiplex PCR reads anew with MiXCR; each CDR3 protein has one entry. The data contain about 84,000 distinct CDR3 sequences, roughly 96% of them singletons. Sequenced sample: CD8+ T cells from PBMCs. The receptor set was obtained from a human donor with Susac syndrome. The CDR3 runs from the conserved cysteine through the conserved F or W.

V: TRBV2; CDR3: CASKLYRVGQPQHF
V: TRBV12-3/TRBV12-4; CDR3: CASSLSYNEQFF
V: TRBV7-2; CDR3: CASSLGVITEAFF
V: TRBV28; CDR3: CASRSTGSNYNEQFF
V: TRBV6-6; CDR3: CASSYGTGDTYGYTF
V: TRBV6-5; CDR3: CASSPNRGQETQYF
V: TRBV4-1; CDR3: CASRTEQGAREKLFF
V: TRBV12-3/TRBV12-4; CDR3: CASSFGTGNGYTF
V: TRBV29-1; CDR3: CSVPGPGNNGYTF
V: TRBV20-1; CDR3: CSASSSGATDTQYF
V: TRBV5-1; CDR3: CASSLAGANQETQYF
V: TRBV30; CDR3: CAWDSTGELFF
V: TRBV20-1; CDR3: CSVSRWEFIAKNIQYF
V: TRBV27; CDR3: CASSLRTAGQPYGYTF
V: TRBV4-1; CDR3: CASSQDRLAGDNEQFF
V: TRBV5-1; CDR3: CASSLNEGSSYNEQFF
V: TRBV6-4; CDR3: CASSEHRGQTQYF
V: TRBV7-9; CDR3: CASSSDRHEAFF
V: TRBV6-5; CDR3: CATSWLLGQETQYF
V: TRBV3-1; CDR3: CASSQFGGPETQYF
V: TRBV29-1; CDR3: CSVEKEQGYTEAFF
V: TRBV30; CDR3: CAWGEAGGSYEQYF
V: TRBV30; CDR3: CAWKPGRRPNSNQPQHF
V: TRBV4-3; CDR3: CASSLGQGNSPLHF
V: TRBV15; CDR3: CATSRATSYEQFF
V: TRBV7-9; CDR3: CASRGQGYETQYF
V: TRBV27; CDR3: CASSLFDGYEQYF
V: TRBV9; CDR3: CASSATGVEDTQYF
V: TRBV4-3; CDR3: CASSQDLPGPGGYTF
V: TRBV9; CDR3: CASSDPLEAGGTDTQYF
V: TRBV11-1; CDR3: CASDEGQETQYF